This TCR beta chain came from a study of blood T cell repertoires in COVID-19. Sequenced by immunoSEQ multiplex PCR; TCRdb stores in-frame clones only, minus some. The top ten clones hold 2.5% to 3% of a sample with over 45,000 clones, 80% to 90% of them seen once. Germline lookup yields CDR1 LGHDT and CDR2 YNNKEL (reference sequence). There are 16 residues in the CDR3. Trimming took 1 base from V and 0 from J, leaving 10 bases between them. V gene TRBV3-1 (or the pseudogene TRBV3-2) combines with J gene TRBJ1-3; D remains ambiguous. The sequence derives from a woman older than 75 with acute or convalescent COVID-19. Sequences were obtained from peripheral blood. The DNA for the CDR3 is TGTGCCAGCAGCCAAGGTTCGGGAAGCTCTGGAAACACCATATATTTT. Translated, it gives CASSQGSGSSGNTIYF.